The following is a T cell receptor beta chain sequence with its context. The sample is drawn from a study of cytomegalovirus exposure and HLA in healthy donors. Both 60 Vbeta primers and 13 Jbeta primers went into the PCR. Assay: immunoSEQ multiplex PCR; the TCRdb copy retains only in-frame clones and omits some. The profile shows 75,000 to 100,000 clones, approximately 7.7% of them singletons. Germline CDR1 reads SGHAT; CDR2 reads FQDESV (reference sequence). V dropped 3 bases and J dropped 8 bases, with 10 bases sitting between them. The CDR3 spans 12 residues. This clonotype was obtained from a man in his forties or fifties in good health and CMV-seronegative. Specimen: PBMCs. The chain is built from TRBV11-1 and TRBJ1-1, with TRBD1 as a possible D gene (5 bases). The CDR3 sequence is CASSLEQEEAFF. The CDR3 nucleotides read TGTGCCAGCAGCTTGGAACAGGAGGAAGCTTTCTTT.